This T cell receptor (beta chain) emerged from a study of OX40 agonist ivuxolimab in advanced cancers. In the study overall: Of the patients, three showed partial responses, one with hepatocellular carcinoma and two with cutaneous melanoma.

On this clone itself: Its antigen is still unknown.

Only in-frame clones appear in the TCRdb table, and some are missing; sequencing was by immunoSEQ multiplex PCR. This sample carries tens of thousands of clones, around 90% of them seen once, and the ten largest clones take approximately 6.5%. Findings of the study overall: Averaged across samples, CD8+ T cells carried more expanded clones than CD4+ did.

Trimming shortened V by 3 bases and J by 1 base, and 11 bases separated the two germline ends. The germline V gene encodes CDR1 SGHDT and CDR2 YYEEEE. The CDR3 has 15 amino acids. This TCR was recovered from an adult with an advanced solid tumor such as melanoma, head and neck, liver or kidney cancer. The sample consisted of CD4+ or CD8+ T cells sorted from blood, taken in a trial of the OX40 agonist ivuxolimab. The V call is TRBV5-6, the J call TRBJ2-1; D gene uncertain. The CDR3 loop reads CASSYLTESYNEQFF. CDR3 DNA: TGTGCCAGCAGCTACCTGACGGAGTCCTACAATGAGCAGTTCTTC.